Listed here are 21 T cell receptor beta chains from one sample, sequenced in a study of blood T cell repertoires in COVID-19. The data were produced by immunoSEQ multiplex PCR, yet TCRdb's version contains in-frame clones alone and is incomplete. The data contain 200,000 or so clones, approximately 86% of them singletons. Sequencing was done on a sample of peripheral blood. The receptors come from a man in his 60s with COVID-19, enrolled during active disease.

The chain has TRBV5-8 and TRBJ1-1, with 7 bases identical to TRBD1. Looked up from germline, CDR1 is SGHTS and CDR2 is YDEGEE. The CDR3 is 15 amino acids. V lost 5 bases, J lost 4 bases, and 11 bases stayed unmatched. The DNA of the CDR3 is TGTGCCAGCAGATCGAACAGGGGCTCGGGCACTGAAGCTTTCTTT. Protein: CASRSNRGSGTEAFF. The full variable domain, in which reference TRBV5-8 and TRBJ1-1 provide the parts outside the CDR3, is EAGVTQSPTHLIKTRGQQATLRCSPISGHTSVYWYQQALGLGLQFLLWYDEGEERNRGNFPPRFSGRQFPNYSSELNVNALELEDSALYLCASRSNRGSGTEAFFGQGTRLTVV.

The CDR3 region has the DNA TGCGCCAGCAGCCAAGGACAGGTTCATTCCGAGCAGTACTTC. It yields the protein CASSQGQVHSEQYF. The chain joins TRBV5-1 to TRBJ2-7, with 7 bases lining up with TRBD1. The junction had 10 bases not matched to a gene; V was cut back by 4 bases and J by 6 bases. This CDR3 is built from 14 residues. From germline, CDR1 is SGHRS and CDR2 YFSETQ. Full variable domain (rest looked up from reference TRBV5-1 and TRBJ2-7): KAGVTQTPRYLIKTRGQQVTLSCSPISGHRSVSWYQQTPGQGLQFLFEYFSETQRNKGNFPGRFSGRQFSNSRSEMNVSTLELGDSALYLCASSQGQVHSEQYFGPGTRLTVT.

This clone was seen just once. The chain is built from TRBV4-3 and TRBJ2-5; 7 nucleotides agree with TRBD2. Per germline, CDR1 LGHNA and CDR2 YSLEER. V gave up 5 bases and J gave up 1 base; unmatched junction bases: 4. The CDR3 is 14 residues long. The CDR3 loop reads CASSSGGLQETQYF. The CDR3 coding sequence is TGCGCCAGCAGCTCGGGGGGTCTCCAAGAGACCCAGTACTTC.

In its sample, this clone was seen once. The genes are TRBV5-6 and TRBJ2-1, with TRBD1 as a possible D gene (6 bases). The CDR3 length is 16 residues. CDR1 and CDR2 (germline): SGHDT, YYEEEE. Trimming removed 0 bases at V and 4 bases at J, with 14 bases between. The CDR3 sequence: CASSLEGGLLYNEQFF. The CDR3 DNA follows: TGTGCCAGCAGCTTGGAAGGGGGTTTATTATACAATGAGCAGTTCTTC.

The V call is TRBV4-2, the J call TRBJ1-5; perhaps TRBD1 as D (5 bases). Looked up from germline, CDR1 is LGHNA and CDR2 is YNFKEQ. The CDR3 runs 18 residues. V was trimmed by 4 bases and J by 0 bases, leaving 19 bases between them. DNA for the CDR3: TGTGCCAGCAGCCTCGAACCTCCCAGGGCAACTAGCAATCAGCCCCAGCATTTT. Its protein product is CASSLEPPRATSNQPQHF.

This chain connects TRBV19 to TRBJ1-1, with TRBD1 matching over 8 bases. CDR1 and CDR2 (germline): LNHDA, SQIVND (reference sequence). The CDR3 spans 14 residues. V gave up 4 bases and J gave up 1 base; unmatched junction bases: 2. In DNA, the CDR3 is TGTGCCAGTAGTAGACAGGGGACGAACACTGAAGCTTTCTTT. This codes for CASSRQGTNTEAFF.

The rearrangement uses TRBV9 and TRBJ2-1; the match to TRBD1 covers 10 bases. The CDR3 has 15 residues. Unmatched junction bases numbered 2, after V lost 3 bases and J lost 2 bases. Germline CDR1 is SGDLS and CDR2 is YYNGEE. CDR3 region: CASSAGQGAYNEQFF. The DNA for the CDR3 is TGTGCCAGCAGCGCCGGACAGGGGGCCTACAATGAGCAGTTCTTC. The full variable domain, completed using reference TRBV9 and TRBJ2-1, is DSGVTQTPKHLITATGQRVTLRCSPRSGDLSVYWYQQSLDQGLQFLIQYYNGEERAKGNILERFSAQQFPDLHSELNLSSLELGDSALYFCASSAGQGAYNEQFFGPGTRLTVL.

The rearrangement links TRBV5-1 to TRBJ1-6; no reliable D call. The ends were cut back, 0 bases at V and 1 base at J, with 5 bases in the middle. The CDR3 runs 15 residues. The V gene's germline CDR1 is SGHRS and CDR2 YFSETQ. DNA for the CDR3: TGCGCCAGCAGCTTGGGGGAGTCCTATAATTCACCCCTCCACTTT. Encoded protein: CASSLGESYNSPLHF.

The chain links TRBV7-2 to TRBJ1-2; perhaps TRBD1 as D (6 bases). Per germline, CDR1 SGHTA and CDR2 FQGNSA. V was pared by 1 base and J by 7 bases, with 16 bases between. CDR3 length: 15 amino acids. CDR3 loop: CASSLGPQGRPGYTF. CDR3 nucleotides: TGTGCCAGCAGCTTAGGGCCTCAGGGGCGGCCTGGCTACACCTTC. Together with reference TRBV7-2 and TRBJ1-2, the CDR3 gives the full variable domain: GAGVSQSPSNKVTEKGKDVELRCDPISGHTALYWYRQSLGQGLEFLIYFQGNSAPDKSGLPSDRFSAERTGGSVSTLTIQRTQQEDSAVYLCASSLGPQGRPGYTFGSGTRLTVV.

This chain uses TRBV19 with TRBJ1-1; no reliable D call. V was pared by 0 bases and J by 2 bases, with 7 bases between. This CDR3 spans 14 amino acids. In germline, CDR1 is LNHDA, CDR2 SQIVND (reference sequence). The CDR3 loop is CASSIDGFNTEAFF. Written as DNA, the CDR3 is TGTGCCAGTAGTATAGACGGGTTTAACACTGAAGCTTTCTTT.

CDR3 loop: CASSLLDRGYNEQFF. In DNA, the CDR3 is TGTGCCAGCAGTTTGCTGGACAGGGGGTACAATGAGCAGTTCTTC. The chain employs TRBV27 and TRBJ2-1; 10 nucleotides agree with TRBD1. Looked up from germline, CDR1 is MNHEY and CDR2 is SMNVEV (reference sequence). This CDR3 has 15 residues. Losses at the gene ends were 3 bases for V and 4 bases for J; bases not matched to a gene: 3.

V usage is TRBV11-2 and J usage is TRBJ1-2; 9 bases align to TRBD1. The CDR3 runs to 15 residues. The V gene end was trimmed by 4 bases and the J gene end by 3 bases; junction bases not matched to a gene: 6. Per germline, CDR1 SGHAT and CDR2 FQNNGV. The CDR3 here is CASSSGGTGYYGYTF. The CDR3 coding sequence is TGTGCCAGCAGCTCTGGGGGGACAGGGTACTATGGCTACACCTTC.

The chain employs TRBV12-5 and TRBJ2-7; 7 bases fit TRBD1. CDR1 is LGHNT, CDR2 FRNRAP, per germline. V dropped 0 bases and J dropped 2; count of bases not matched to a gene: 10. The CDR3 contains 17 residues. The chain's CDR3 is CASGLVPPTGTAYEQYF. The CDR3 DNA reads TGTGCTAGTGGTTTGGTACCCCCAACCGGGACAGCCTACGAGCAGTACTTC.

The rearrangement joins TRBV7-9 to TRBJ2-2; D unresolved. V lost 2 bases, J lost 3 bases, and 16 bases lay in between. Germline values: CDR1 SEHNR, CDR2 FQNEAQ (reference sequence). This CDR3 is built from 17 residues. The CDR3 bases are TGTGCCAGCAGCTTAATTATTGCGGCAGACTACACCGGGGAGCTGTTTTTT. As protein: CASSLIIAADYTGELFF.

The chain recombines TRBV18 with TRBJ2-1; D might be TRBD1 (5 bases). Germline-derived CDR1 and CDR2 are KGHSH and LQKENI. This CDR3 contains 15 residues. V was pared by 3 bases and J by 4 bases, with 13 bases between. DNA for the CDR3: TGTGCCAGCTCACCCGGGTGGGCAGGGTACAATGAGCAGTTCTTC. This gives the protein CASSPGWAGYNEQFF.

The V and J genes are TRBV27 and TRBJ2-7; TRBD2 matches at 13 bases. Germline V gives CDR1 MNHEY, CDR2 SMNVEV (reference sequence). The length of the CDR3 is 16 residues. V lost 3 bases to trimming and J lost 4 bases; unmatched junction nucleotides: 6. The CDR3 DNA follows: TGTGCCAGCAGTTTCTCTGGACTAGCGGGAGATTACGAGCAGTACTTC. Translating gives CASSFSGLAGDYEQYF.

V usage is TRBV6-2 or TRBV6-3 and J usage is TRBJ1-5, with D perhaps TRBD1 (5 bases). Trimming took off 6 bases at V and 9 bases at J, with 12 bases between the two ends. The germline V gene encodes CDR1 MNHEY and CDR2 SVGEGT. CDR3 size: 12 residues. The CDR3 sequence: CASSLPGWPQHF. The DNA of the CDR3 is TGTGCCAGCAGCCTTCCAGGGTGGCCCCAGCATTTT.

The chain joins TRBV6-5 to TRBJ2-3; 8 bases line up with TRBD2. Trimming removed 6 bases from V and 4 bases from J; junction bases left unmatched: 9. Germline V gene sequence: CDR1 MNHEY, CDR2 SVGAGI. CDR3 length equals 15 residues. The CDR3 bases are TGTGCCAGCAGCTCTGCAGCGGGAGAGGCAGATACGCAGTATTTT. This codes for CASSSAAGEADTQYF.

This chain connects TRBV27 to TRBJ2-7; TRBD2 is a possible D gene (7 bases). V was trimmed by 4 bases and J by 2 bases, leaving 12 bases between them. Germline V gene lookup returns CDR1 MNHEY and CDR2 SMNVEV (reference sequence). The CDR3 sequence is 14 residues long. The chain's CDR3 is CASSWGGGPYEQYF. As DNA, the CDR3 is TGTGCCAGCAGTTGGGGCGGGGGCCCCTACGAGCAGTACTTC.

The rearrangement joins TRBV18 to TRBJ2-7, with D hard to call. Trimming removed 4 bases from V and 1 base from J, with 2 bases in between. This CDR3 is 11 amino acids long. Germline V gene sequence: CDR1 KGHSH, CDR2 LQKENI. The CDR3 nucleotides read TGTGCCAGCTCACTATCCTACGAGCAGTACTTC. Protein: CASSLSYEQYF. The full variable domain, rest sourced from reference TRBV18 and TRBJ2-7, is NAGVMQNPRHLVRRRGQEARLRCSPMKGHSHVYWYRQLPEEGLKFMVYLQKENIIDESGMPKERFSAEFPKEGPSILRIQQVVRGDSAAYFCASSLSYEQYFGPGTRLTVT.

The genes are TRBV7-9 and TRBJ2-7; 12 nucleotides line up with TRBD2. J was trimmed by 6 bases and V by 10 bases; bases with no gene match: 7. CDR3 size: 13 residues. Germline CDR1 is SEHNR and CDR2 is FQNEAQ (reference sequence). CDR3 residues: CATQTSGSTEQYF. In DNA, the CDR3 is TGTGCCACCCAGACTAGCGGGAGTACCGAGCAGTACTTC.